This TCR beta chain stems from a study of fetal regulatory T cell absence and autoimmunity. Clones were sequenced by immunoSEQ multiplex PCR, and TCRdb holds only the in-frame ones, with some missing. The repertoire holds about 50,000 clones, about four fifths seen once, with 0.41% in the top ten. The CDR3 covers 19 residues. Germline values: CDR1 SGHRS, CDR2 YFSETQ. V was cut by 4 bases and J by 2 bases, with 27 bases left in between. Sequenced input: cord blood. This TCR came from a newborn boy with IPEX syndrome. The chain links TRBV5-1 to TRBJ2-5, with D perhaps matching TRBD2 (5 bases). This CDR3 is CASSPSSRAGGPLQETQYF. In nucleotides, the CDR3 is TGCGCCAGCAGCCCCTCGTCGAGGGCGGGTGGGCCCTTACAAGAGACCCAGTACTTC.